This T cell receptor beta chain was found in a study of T cells after yellow fever vaccination. In the case of this clonotype: Its antigen is unidentified.

Study-wide findings and caveats: Secondary responses were weaker yet peaked faster, day 5 versus 15. FACS-sorted repertoires could harbor abundant contaminating bulk-population clonotypes. Clonotypes found in both CD4 and CD8 compartments made up a small share.

CDR1 SGHTA and CDR2 FQGTGA come from the germline V gene. This CDR3 is 12 amino acids long. Trimming left V 5 bases short and J 7 bases short, with 12 bases between. Template-switching 5'RACE yielded the TCR cDNA; a universal primer site and UMIs were added in the process. From the 5' RACE reads, TCRdb called clonotypes with MiXCR, one entry per CDR3 protein. The data contain 90,000 to 150,000 distinct CDR3 sequences, 5.5% to 8% of them seen just once; the ten biggest clones take up over 2.5%. The chain has TRBV7-3 and TRBJ2-7; no definite D call. This material consisted of CD4+ T cells sorted from PBMCs, taken roughly 47 days after the first yellow fever vaccination. This clonotype was sampled from a man younger than 35 who received the YFV17D yellow fever vaccine. For the CDR3, the DNA is TGTGCCAGCAGCGACTGGTTCGGGGAGCAGTACTTC. Translated, it gives CASSDWFGEQYF.